The 21 T cell receptor beta chains listed next were all sequenced from one sample in a study of Ad26.COV2.S vaccination and SARS-CoV-2 variants. Treatment described: around 19 received Ad26.COV2.S at low or high dose, single or two shots; about 5 received placebo; per-sample allocation not given. Samples analyzed were those drawn on day 63 after the first vaccine or placebo injection. The protocol was immunoSEQ multiplex PCR, while the TCRdb copy is restricted to in-frame clones and leaves out a portion. This table has some 340,000 clones, just over 85% appearing once. The sample was peripheral blood, taken in a trial of Ad26.COV2.S vaccine versus placebo. The receptors shown here come from a person between 18 and 65 years old who received the Ad26.COV2.S COVID-19 vaccine or a placebo.

The chain uses TRBV19 and TRBJ1-1; 9 bases are a match to TRBD1. This CDR3 region has 17 residues. The V gene end was trimmed by 2 bases and the J gene end by 0 bases; junction bases not matched to a gene: 7. CDR1 is LNHDA and CDR2 is SQIVND in the germline V gene (reference sequence). The DNA of the CDR3 is TGTGCCAGTAGTATAACTTTACGGGACAGGGTGAACACTGAAGCTTTCTTT. Amino acids: CASSITLRDRVNTEAFF.

The chain uses TRBV6-6 and TRBJ2-1; D call uncertain. CDR3 length: 13 amino acids. The V gene's germline CDR1 is MNHNY and CDR2 SVGAGI (reference sequence). Between the trimmed V and J ends, which lost 7 bases and 1 base, there was a span of 8 bases. The DNA for the CDR3 is TGTGCCAGCATGCAGCCATCCTACAATGAGCAGTTCTTC. Translating it yields CASMQPSYNEQFF.

J is TRBJ2-7 and V is TRBV5-1; D is unclear. The CDR3 loop spans 13 amino acids. Germline CDR1 is SGHRS and CDR2 is YFSETQ. The V end was cut by 4 bases, the J end by 3 bases, with 11 bases between. In nucleotides, the CDR3 is TGCGCCAGCAGCCGTGGGTCCGTCTACGAGCAGTACTTC. This translates into CASSRGSVYEQYF.

The chain combines TRBV7-2 with TRBJ2-7; perhaps D is TRBD1 or TRBD2 (6 bases each). The germline V gene has CDR1 SGHTA and CDR2 FQGNSA. The CDR3 is made up of 17 amino acids. Trimming stripped 7 bases from V and 0 bases from J, with 22 bases between. The CDR3 region is CASTLQGGSGRSYEQYF. Written as DNA, the CDR3 is TGTGCCAGCACCCTTCAAGGGGGGAGCGGACGCTCCTACGAGCAGTACTTC.

This clone was counted a single time. The chain recombines TRBV5-1 with TRBJ1-2; 8 bases line up with TRBD1. Trimming removed 8 bases from V and 6 bases from J; junction bases left unmatched: 6. This CDR3 is 12 amino acids long. Germline-derived CDR1 and CDR2 are SGHRS and YFSETQ. CDR3 sequence reads: CASRTTGDGYTF. The CDR3 nucleotides read TGCGCCAGTAGAACGACAGGGGATGGCTACACCTTC.

V gene TRBV7-9 combines with J gene TRBJ2-3, with a possible D match to TRBD2 (7 bases). The length of the CDR3 is 19 residues. Germline V gene sequence: CDR1 SEHNR, CDR2 FQNEAQ (reference sequence). The germline V and J ends were trimmed by 3 bases and 0 bases, with 22 bases remaining between them. This CDR3 reads CASSFPRYRGATSTDTQYF. CDR3 sequence (DNA): TGTGCCAGCAGCTTCCCCAGGTACCGGGGGGCAACTAGCACAGATACGCAGTATTTT.

The V and J genes are TRBV6-2 or TRBV6-3 and TRBJ2-3; a weak D match, TRBD2 (5 bases). There are 14 residues in the CDR3. The V end lost 5 bases, the J end lost 14 bases, and 23 bases lay between the germline ends. CDR1 and CDR2 (germline): MNHEY, SVGEGT. Here the CDR3 reads CASSKPPGPSRGYF. The CDR3 region has the DNA TGTGCCAGCAGTAAACCCCCCGGGCCCTCCCGGGGGTATTTT.

This chain uses TRBV24-1 with TRBJ2-7; D unclear. Germline CDR1 KGHDR, CDR2 SFDVKD. Trimming took off 3 bases at V and 9 bases at J, with 20 bases between the two ends. The length of the CDR3 is 15 residues. The CDR3, as DNA: TGTGCCACCAGTGATACCGGACCTGGATGGGATGCGCAGTACTTC. This encodes CATSDTGPGWDAQYF.

This clone was recorded a few times. Here the CDR3 DNA reads TGTGCCAGCAGTTACGCGGGGGGAAGTTTGGCCAAAAACATTCAGTACTTC. Translating it yields CASSYAGGSLAKNIQYF. This sequence joins TRBV6-2 or TRBV6-3 and TRBJ2-4; 8 bases align to TRBD2. The CDR3 sequence is 17 residues long. V was pared by 2 bases and J by 1 base, with 7 bases of the junction left unmatched. Per the germline V gene, CDR1 is MNHEY and CDR2 is SVGEGT.

This clone was detected a few times. This chain links TRBV7-9 with TRBJ1-5; 9 nucleotides match TRBD1. V lost 3 bases to trimming and J lost 6 bases; unmatched junction nucleotides: 18. Germline CDR1 and CDR2: SEHNR and FQNEAQ (reference sequence). This CDR3 comprises 19 residues. The CDR3 DNA reads as TGTGCCAGCAGCTTGGGGCATCGGACAGGGGATGGTAGCCTTCAGCCCCAGCATTTT. Its protein product is CASSLGHRTGDGSLQPQHF.

J is TRBJ2-3 and V is TRBV3-1 (or the pseudogene TRBV3-2); 10 bases line up with TRBD1. V lost 0 bases to trimming and J lost 10 bases; unmatched junction nucleotides: 4. Germline assignment: CDR1 LGHDT and CDR2 YNNKEL (reference sequence). The CDR3 extends over 14 amino acids. The CDR3 spells CASSQDRGTGAQYF. The CDR3 DNA is TGTGCCAGCAGCCAAGATCGCGGGACAGGGGCGCAGTATTTT.

The V and J genes are TRBV9 and TRBJ2-3; a possible D gene is TRBD1 (6 bases). Germline V gene sequence: CDR1 SGDLS, CDR2 YYNGEE. V was pared by 0 bases and J by 5 bases, with 16 bases between. This CDR3 is built from 16 residues. CDR3 in amino acids: CASSVAGTNRRDTQYF. In DNA form, the CDR3 reads TGTGCCAGCAGCGTAGCCGGGACAAATCGAAGAGATACGCAGTATTTT.

The chain is built from TRBV20-1 and TRBJ1-2; D is undetermined. V lost 6 bases to trimming and J lost 3 bases, with 5 bases between them. This CDR3 is built from 10 residues. Germline values: CDR1 DFQATT, CDR2 SNEGSKA (reference sequence). CDR3 bases: TGCAGTGCGGACTACTATGGCTACACCTTC. It is translated as CSADYYGYTF.

The chain uses TRBV7-9 and TRBJ1-1; D unclear. The CDR3 has 14 amino acids. Trimming cost V 5 bases and J 7 bases, with 17 bases left between them. Germline V CDR1 and CDR2: SEHNR, FQNEAQ (reference sequence). The CDR3, as DNA: TGTGCCAGCAGCACCCAAAGGGTAGGGAATGAAGCTTTCTTT. Translating gives CASSTQRVGNEAFF.

The chain carries TRBV19 and TRBJ1-3; D possibly corresponds to TRBD1 (5 bases). The V end was cut by 5 bases, the J end by 4 bases, with 15 bases between. Germline CDR1 reads LNHDA; CDR2 reads SQIVND (reference sequence). The length of the CDR3 is 15 residues. The CDR3, as DNA: TGTGCCAGTAGTCTCGGGACTCTTAGCGGAAACACCATATATTTT. Protein product: CASSLGTLSGNTIYF.

The chain is built from TRBV9 and TRBJ2-2; 8 positions agree with TRBD1. Germline V CDR1 and CDR2: SGDLS, YYNGEE. The CDR3 covers 16 residues. Losses at the gene ends were 6 bases for V and 0 bases for J; bases not matched to a gene: 7. CDR3 sequence: CASNLGQDANTGELFF. CDR3 sequence (DNA): TGTGCCAGCAACTTGGGACAGGACGCGAACACCGGGGAGCTGTTTTTT.

The V and J genes are TRBV6-2 or TRBV6-3 and TRBJ2-3, with D maybe TRBD2 (5 bases). In germline, CDR1 is MNHEY, CDR2 SVGEGT. The CDR3 covers 15 residues. The V gene lost 0 bases and the J gene lost 9 bases, with 16 bases spanning the gap. This CDR3 reads CASSYSVPGVHTQYF. The CDR3 DNA reads as TGTGCCAGCAGTTACTCGGTACCCGGGGTTCACACGCAGTATTTT.

This clone was found a few times. The chain recombines TRBV7-2 with TRBJ1-1; the D is unclear. This CDR3 has 13 residues. The ends were cut back, 5 bases at V and 0 bases at J, with 7 bases in the middle. Germline V CDR1 and CDR2: SGHTA, FQGNSA. The CDR3 region is CASSRNMNTEAFF. CDR3 nucleotide sequence: TGTGCCAGCAGCCGTAATATGAACACTGAAGCTTTCTTT.

This clone appeared once. This sequence joins TRBV5-1 and TRBJ2-3; D may be TRBD2 (5 bases). Trimming took off 5 bases at V and 2 bases at J, with 12 bases between the two ends. Germline V gives CDR1 SGHRS, CDR2 YFSETQ. The CDR3 consists of 14 residues. The CDR3 reads CASRSSGPTDTQYF. CDR3 DNA sequence: TGCGCCAGCAGGTCCAGCGGTCCCACAGATACGCAGTATTTT.

V gene TRBV30 combines with J gene TRBJ1-1; TRBD1 matches 10 bases. V shed 4 bases, J shed 10 bases, and the junction held 9 bases outside the gene matches. CDR1 and CDR2 from the germline V gene are GTSNPN and SVGIG (reference sequence). The CDR3 is made up of 13 amino acids. The CDR3 DNA reads TGTGCCTGGATCGGGACAGGGGTACCCGGAGCTTTCTTT. It specifies CAWIGTGVPGAFF.

In the case of this clone: The DNA is omitted, as the CDR3 cannot be located on it reliably, and the CDR3 follows TCRdb's listing. The genes are TRBV19 and TRBJ1-3. A total of 17 residues make up the CDR3, ends included. Germline loops: CDR1 LNHDA, CDR2 SQIVND (reference sequence). CDR3 residues: CASSILALGSSGNTIYF.